The 28 T cell receptor beta chains in this list originate from one sample, sequenced in a study of cytomegalovirus exposure and HLA in healthy donors. The PCR had 60 Vbeta and 13 Jbeta primers. Clones were sequenced by immunoSEQ multiplex PCR, and TCRdb holds only the in-frame ones, with some missing. The sample yields 130,000 or so clones, around 67% seen once. The material sequenced was PBMCs. These TCRs come from a woman between 40 and 55 years old in good health and CMV-seropositive.

This sequence joins TRBV18 and TRBJ2-7; 7 bases fit TRBD1. Germline V CDR1 and CDR2: KGHSH, LQKENI. With V trimmed by 3 bases and J by 6 bases, 5 bases remained unmatched. CDR3 size: 13 residues. In DNA form, the CDR3 reads TGTGCCAGCTCACCCGGACAGGACCGCGAGCAGTACTTC. Translating gives CASSPGQDREQYF.

A few counts support this clone. V usage is TRBV23-1 and J usage is TRBJ2-7; the match to TRBD1 covers 8 bases. TRBV23-1 is annotated as an ORF whose role is uncertain. V lost 7 bases and J lost 6; bases outside the gene matches: 14. This CDR3 comprises 15 residues. CDR3 in amino acids: CASTHKHSRGLEQYF. The CDR3 DNA reads TGCGCCAGCACACACAAACACTCCAGGGGGCTCGAGCAGTACTTC.

This clone was counted only a few times. This specimen includes other DNA sequences encoding the same CDR3. V gene TRBV18 combines with J gene TRBJ2-2; D remains ambiguous. The CDR3 covers 14 residues. Between the trimmed V and J ends, which lost 3 bases and 4 bases, there was a span of 9 bases. Germline lookup yields CDR1 KGHSH and CDR2 LQKENI. As DNA, the CDR3 is TGTGCCAGCTCACCCCAGACTGGCACCGGGGAGCTGTTTTTT. Translating it yields CASSPQTGTGELFF.

The J gene is TRBJ1-5, the V gene TRBV6-6, with 7 bases identical to TRBD1. CDR3 length equals 11 residues. Germline assignment: CDR1 MNHNY and CDR2 SVGAGI (reference sequence). J gave up 11 bases and V 5 bases, and 3 bases lay outside the gene matches. The CDR3 DNA reads as TGTGCCAGCAGTCAAGGACAGGCCCAGCATTTT. Translated, it gives CASSQGQAQHF.

J is TRBJ2-1 and V is TRBV7-9; D is undetermined. With 3 bases removed from V and 0 bases from J, the gap between germline ends came to 9 bases. From germline, CDR1 is SEHNR and CDR2 FQNEAQ (reference sequence). The CDR3 loop spans 15 amino acids. The CDR3 protein is CASSFEHSSYNEQFF. CDR3 DNA: TGTGCCAGCAGCTTTGAGCATAGCTCCTACAATGAGCAGTTCTTC.

This clone has more than one count but fewer than ten. The CDR3 protein is CSAKGGDRLYNEQFF. DNA for the CDR3: TGCAGCGCCAAGGGGGGGGACAGGCTCTACAATGAGCAGTTCTTC. The chain uses TRBV29-1 and TRBJ2-1; maybe TRBD1 (8 bases). Germline values: CDR1 SQVTM, CDR2 ANQGSEA. The V gene lost 7 bases and the J gene lost 3 bases, with 19 bases spanning the gap. The CDR3 consists of 15 residues.

This clone was seen once. V is TRBV4-3 and J is TRBJ2-3; 10 positions agree with TRBD2. CDR1 and CDR2 from the germline V gene are LGHNA and YSLEER. The CDR3 is 17 amino acids. V was pared by 1 base and J by 4 bases, with 8 bases of the junction left unmatched. This CDR3 reads CASSQVVSSGGADTQYF. The CDR3 nucleotides read TGCGCCAGCAGCCAAGTCGTATCCAGCGGGGGGGCAGATACGCAGTATTTT.

The chain employs TRBV6-5 and TRBJ2-6, with a possible D match to TRBD1 (5 bases). V dropped 7 bases and J dropped 0 bases, with 10 bases sitting between them. Per the germline V gene, CDR1 is MNHEY and CDR2 is SVGAGI. The CDR3 has 15 residues. The CDR3: CASNRQNSGANVLTF. The CDR3 DNA reads as TGTGCCAGCAACCGACAGAACTCTGGGGCCAACGTCCTGACTTTC.

V is TRBV6-5 and J is TRBJ1-1; D gene unclear. Trimming left V 5 bases short and J 2 bases short, with 9 bases between. The CDR3 consists of 13 residues. The germline V gene has CDR1 MNHEY and CDR2 SVGAGI. CDR3 sequence reads: CASSRHKNTEAFF. The DNA for the CDR3 is TGTGCCAGCAGTCGACACAAAAACACTGAAGCTTTCTTT.

This clone was picked up one time. The chain couples TRBV5-5 to TRBJ2-3, with 10 bases fitting TRBD2. The CDR3 totals 16 residues. Germline CDR1 and CDR2: SGHKS and YYEKEE (reference sequence). V dropped 1 base and J dropped 0; count of bases not matched to a gene: 2. The CDR3: CASSLTSGTSTDTQYF. CDR3 in DNA: TGTGCCAGCAGCTTGACTAGCGGGACTAGCACAGATACGCAGTATTTT.

The chain has TRBV28 and TRBJ1-5; 10 bases match TRBD1. This CDR3 has 15 residues. CDR1 MDHEN and CDR2 SYDVKM come from the germline V gene. Unmatched junction bases numbered 10, after V lost 7 bases and J lost 7 bases. The CDR3 coding sequence is TGTGCCAGCACAATAGGGACAGGGGCGAACCAGCCCCAGCATTTT. Translating it yields CASTIGTGANQPQHF.

V and J are TRBV28 and TRBJ2-1, with D possibly matching TRBD2 (5 bases). With 2 bases removed from V and 9 bases from J, the gap between germline ends came to 11 bases. This CDR3 is 13 amino acids long. CDR1 is MDHEN, CDR2 SYDVKM, per germline. CDR3 DNA: TGTGCCAGCAGTTTACCCCCAGAGGGTGAGCAGTTCTTC. This translates into CASSLPPEGEQFF. Filled out from reference TRBV28 and TRBJ2-1, the complete variable domain reads DVKVTQSSRYLVKRTGEKVFLECVQDMDHENMFWYRQDPGLGLRLIYFSYDVKMKEKGDIPEGYSVSREKKERFSLILESASTNQTSMYLCASSLPPEGEQFFGPGTRLTVL.

The genes are TRBV9 and TRBJ1-1, with D perhaps TRBD1 (5 bases). The length of the CDR3 is 14 residues. Germline CDR1 SGDLS, CDR2 YYNGEE. Deletions cut 0 bases from V and 3 bases from J, with 9 bases between. In DNA form, the CDR3 reads TGTGCCAGCAGCGTAGCAGGGAGGGACACTGAAGCTTTCTTT. Residues: CASSVAGRDTEAFF.

The V call is TRBV28, the J call TRBJ2-7, with TRBD2 as a possible D gene (6 bases). Germline V lookup: CDR1 MDHEN, CDR2 SYDVKM. Trimming took off 5 bases at V and 6 bases at J, with 20 bases between the two ends. CDR3 length equals 15 residues. The DNA for the CDR3 is TGTGCCAGCAGTCCATGGGGGACTGCCTCACCCGAGCAGTACTTC. Translating it yields CASSPWGTASPEQYF.

CDR3 amino acids: CASSKTGPNNEQFF. CDR3 DNA sequence: TGTGCCAGCAGCAAGACTGGTCCTAACAATGAGCAGTTCTTC. The chain joins TRBV6-6 to TRBJ2-1; D gene uncertain. Germline CDR1 MNHNY, CDR2 SVGAGI (reference sequence). The CDR3 spans 14 residues. Trimming cost V 6 bases and J 5 bases, with 14 bases left between them.

The V call is TRBV6-1, the J call TRBJ2-7, with D possibly matching TRBD1 (5 bases). The CDR3 contains 15 residues. Germline-derived CDR1 and CDR2 are MNHNS and SASEGT. Trimming took 1 base from V and 2 from J, leaving 12 bases between them. This CDR3 is CASSEGGTITYEQYF. CDR3 DNA: TGTGCCAGCAGTGAAGGGGGCACGATTACCTACGAGCAGTACTTC.

The chain recombines TRBV28 with TRBJ2-3, with 7 bases identical to TRBD2. V lost 5 bases, J lost 3 bases, and 11 bases stayed unmatched. This CDR3 is built from 16 residues. From germline, CDR1 is MDHEN and CDR2 SYDVKM. The CDR3 sequence is CASSPARGSGTDTQYF. In DNA, the CDR3 is TGTGCCAGCAGTCCTGCCCGCGGGAGTGGAACAGATACGCAGTATTTT.

J is TRBJ2-1 and V is TRBV11-2; 12 bases fit TRBD2. CDR1 SGHAT and CDR2 FQNNGV come from the germline V gene. The CDR3 length is 14 residues. Losses at the gene ends were 3 bases for V and 7 bases for J; bases not matched to a gene: 1. This CDR3 reads CASSLTSGGNEQFF. DNA of the CDR3: TGTGCCAGCAGCTTGACTAGCGGGGGTAATGAGCAGTTCTTC.

The chain joins TRBV28 to TRBJ1-2; D may be TRBD1 (5 bases). The CDR3 covers 14 residues. Germline loops: CDR1 MDHEN, CDR2 SYDVKM. Trimming pared 8 bases from V and 8 bases from J, leaving 21 bases between. The CDR3 sequence: CASGQGNVALGYTF. CDR3 in DNA: TGTGCCAGCGGTCAGGGAAATGTTGCGTTGGGCTACACCTTC.

V and J are TRBV30 and TRBJ1-5, with TRBD1 identical over 7 bases. V was pared by 1 base and J by 3 bases, with 6 bases of the junction left unmatched. The germline CDR1 and CDR2 sequences are GTSNPN and SVGIG (reference sequence). The CDR3 length is 15 residues. The CDR3 coding sequence is TGTGCCTGGAGTGACAGGGGTTTAGACAATCAGCCCCAGCATTTT. Residues: CAWSDRGLDNQPQHF. The full variable domain, its missing parts supplied by reference TRBV30 and TRBJ1-5, is SQTIHQWPATLVQPVGSPLSLECTVEGTSNPNLYWYRQAAGRGLQLLFYSVGIGQISSEVPQNLSASRPQDRQFILSSKKLLLSDSGFYLCAWSDRGLDNQPQHFGDGTRLSIL.

CDR3 DNA: TGTGCCAGCAGCCCGCAGGGGGCGCGGTATGGCTACACCTTC. This gives the protein CASSPQGARYGYTF. This chain connects TRBV7-3 to TRBJ1-2; TRBD1 matches 8 bases. Germline assignment: CDR1 SGHTA and CDR2 FQGTGA. V lost 5 bases, J lost 5 bases, and 7 bases stayed unmatched. CDR3 length: 14 residues.

V usage is TRBV9 and J usage is TRBJ2-5, with a tentative D call TRBD1 (6 bases). Germline CDR1 reads SGDLS; CDR2 reads YYNGEE. Trimming took off 4 bases at V and 6 bases at J, with 16 bases between the two ends. The CDR3 totals 14 residues. This CDR3 reads CASSRDTASQTQYF. CDR3 nucleotides: TGTGCCAGCAGCCGGGACACAGCCTCCCAGACCCAGTACTTC.

The V call is TRBV2, the J call TRBJ2-1; maybe TRBD1 (6 bases). Deletions cut 4 bases from V and 4 bases from J, with 8 bases between. From germline, CDR1 is SNHLY and CDR2 FYNNEI. This CDR3 has 13 residues. CDR3 in amino acids: CASSGDIYNEQFF. For the CDR3, the DNA is TGTGCCAGCAGTGGGGACATTTACAATGAGCAGTTCTTC.

A remark on this clone: One end of the junction is discordant with germline, which a read error may explain. This chain uses TRBV7-7 with TRBJ1-1, with D unclear. CDR1 is SSHAT, CDR2 FNYEAQ, per germline (reference sequence). The CDR3 is 14 residues long. The CDR3 DNA sequence: TGTGCTAGCAGCTTAGCGCGAGACAAGAATGAAGCTTTCTTT. Protein: CASSLARDKNEAFF. The full variable domain, rest sourced from reference TRBV7-7 and TRBJ1-1, is GAGVSQSPRYKVTKRGQDVTLRCDPISSHATLYWYQQALGQGPEFLTYFNYEAQPDKSGLPSDRFSAERPEGSISTLTIQRTEQRDSAMYRCASSLARDKNEAFFGQGTRLTVV.

The genes are TRBV27 and TRBJ2-5, with unresolved D. The assigned J gene may be wrong: the sequence end matches TRBJ2-7 better. Germline values: CDR1 MNHEY, CDR2 SMNVEV (reference sequence). This CDR3 spans 11 amino acids. CDR3 sequence (DNA): TGTGCCAGCAGTTCCTCCTACGAGCAGTACTTC. Amino acid sequence: CASSSSYEQYF.

This clone was counted once. V usage is TRBV7-9 and J usage is TRBJ2-1, with D possibly TRBD2 on 5 matching bases. The CDR3 totals 15 residues. Germline V lookup: CDR1 SEHNR, CDR2 FQNEAQ (reference sequence). V was clipped by 0 bases and J by 8 bases, with 14 bases between them. This CDR3 reads CASSLAKDWRDEQFF. As DNA, the CDR3 is TGTGCCAGCAGCTTAGCGAAGGACTGGCGCGATGAGCAGTTCTTC.

This clone appeared a single time. The chain combines TRBV18 with TRBJ2-7, with no clear D. Germline loops: CDR1 KGHSH, CDR2 LQKENI. This CDR3 is built from 14 residues. V gave up 0 bases and J gave up 2 bases, with 8 bases separating them. For the CDR3, the DNA is TGTGCCAGCTCACCACCGAATGAGCCCTACGAGCAGTACTTC. Translation: CASSPPNEPYEQYF.

The chain links TRBV5-5 to TRBJ1-2; 9 bases fit TRBD1. With 4 bases clipped from V and 4 bases from J, the junction kept 11 bases outside the gene matches. Germline values: CDR1 SGHKS, CDR2 YYEKEE (reference sequence). This CDR3 region has 16 residues. The CDR3 nucleotides read TGTGCCAGCAGCCCCCTTACAGGGGGCGGATTCTATGGCTACACCTTC. It specifies CASSPLTGGGFYGYTF.